A single sample gave rise to the 26 T cell receptor beta chains below, sequenced in a study of identical twins. TCRdb ran MiXCR on the 5' RACE reads and lists one entry per CDR3 protein. This sample has some 590,000 distinct CDR3 sequences, with around 9.6% found just once. These sequences were also reported in another study, on yellow fever vaccine responses in identical twins.

The sample taken for sequencing was PBMCs. Receptors originate from a woman between 18 and 30 years old in good health.

V usage is TRBV4-2 and J usage is TRBJ1-6; the match to TRBD1 covers 7 bases. The length of the CDR3 is 15 residues. J was trimmed by 9 bases and V by 0 bases; bases with no gene match: 5. Germline V gives CDR1 LGHNA, CDR2 YNFKEQ. CDR3 amino acids: CASSQEGDSLSPLHF. Written as DNA, the CDR3 is TGTGCCAGCAGCCAAGAAGGGGACAGCCTTTCACCCCTCCACTTT.

This clonotype was observed many times. J is TRBJ2-7 and V is TRBV5-5; 8 bases map to TRBD2. The CDR3 totals 17 residues. Germline V lookup: CDR1 SGHKS, CDR2 YYEKEE (reference sequence). V lost 3 bases and J lost 2; bases outside the gene matches: 13. CDR3: CASSSIPLTSGPYEQYF. CDR3 bases: TGTGCCAGCAGCTCGATCCCACTAACTAGCGGACCCTACGAGCAGTACTTC.

This clonotype was seen more than once but under ten times. The J gene is TRBJ1-2, the V gene TRBV2, with D possibly being TRBD1 (6 bases). V was clipped by 7 bases and J by 5 bases, with 17 bases between them. Germline V gene sequence: CDR1 SNHLY, CDR2 FYNNEI. This CDR3 contains 14 residues. The CDR3 DNA sequence: TGTGCCAGCACCGAACAGACAGGACCTTATGGCTACACCTTC. It specifies CASTEQTGPYGYTF.

The CDR3: CSATGQGSTDTQYF. The CDR3 DNA is TGCAGTGCTACGGGACAGGGAAGCACAGATACGCAGTATTTT. V usage is TRBV20-1 and J usage is TRBJ2-3; TRBD1 agrees at 9 bases. The CDR3 length is 14 residues. With 4 bases clipped from V and 0 bases from J, the junction kept 2 bases outside the gene matches. The germline CDR1 and CDR2 sequences are DFQATT and SNEGSKA (reference sequence).

The sample holds many counts of this clonotype. This chain links TRBV6-5 with TRBJ1-1; D not resolved. CDR3 length: 14 amino acids. Trimming shortened V by 2 bases and J by 0 bases, and 7 bases separated the two germline ends. The germline V gene has CDR1 MNHEY and CDR2 SVGAGI. CDR3 nucleotide sequence: TGTGCCAGCAGTTACGGGCAGTTGAACACTGAAGCTTTCTTT. The encoded protein is CASSYGQLNTEAFF.

This clonotype was seen a handful of times. The V call is TRBV12-3 or TRBV12-4, the J call TRBJ2-7; 7 bases are shared with TRBD1. The CDR3 has 15 residues. V dropped 4 bases and J dropped 2; count of bases not matched to a gene: 8. The CDR3 here is CASSSRQGGAYEQYF. For the CDR3, the DNA is TGTGCCAGCAGTTCCAGACAGGGTGGGGCCTACGAGCAGTACTTC.

The V call is TRBV12-3 or TRBV12-4, the J call TRBJ2-3; 10 bases agree with TRBD2. The ends lost 7 bases at V and 5 bases at J; junction bases unmatched: 12. The CDR3 is 16 amino acids. CDR3 protein: CASTNHALAGIDTQYF. The CDR3 nucleotides read TGTGCCAGCACCAACCACGCACTAGCGGGGATAGATACGCAGTATTTT.

Only a few counts were recorded for this clonotype. The gene calls are TRBV11-2 and TRBJ2-3, with TRBD2 identical over 10 bases. The V gene end was trimmed by 5 bases and the J gene end by 3 bases; junction bases not matched to a gene: 8. The CDR3 extends over 16 amino acids. CDR1 and CDR2 from the germline V gene are SGHAT and FQNNGV. The CDR3 DNA is TGTGCCAGCAGCCCTCGGACTAGCGGAAAGACAGATACGCAGTATTTT. Translating gives CASSPRTSGKTDTQYF.

The chain employs TRBV20-1 and TRBJ2-7, with 7 bases lining up with TRBD2. V shed 1 base and J 3 bases; nucleotides not matched to a gene: 6. Per the germline V gene, CDR1 is DFQATT and CDR2 is SNEGSKA (reference sequence). This CDR3 spans 14 amino acids. The CDR3 DNA reads as TGCAGTGCTAGAGTCTGGGGGGGGTTCTACGAGCAGTACTTC. This codes for CSARVWGGFYEQYF.

At least ten counts were recorded for this clonotype. The V call is TRBV27, the J call TRBJ1-5; D is undetermined. This CDR3 spans 14 amino acids. V was cut by 4 bases and J by 3 bases, with 10 bases left in between. The germline gives CDR1 MNHEY, CDR2 SMNVEV (reference sequence). CDR3 sequence (DNA): TGTGCCAGCAGTTCCTTCGGCCCCAATCAGCCCCAGCATTTT. Encoded protein: CASSSFGPNQPQHF.

The rearrangement uses TRBV20-1 and TRBJ1-6; D unclear. Trimming stripped 6 bases from V and 0 bases from J, with 6 bases between. This CDR3 region has 13 residues. Germline V CDR1 and CDR2: DFQATT, SNEGSKA (reference sequence). CDR3 loop: CSAYYSYNSPLHF. The CDR3 DNA is TGCAGTGCATACTACTCCTATAATTCACCCCTCCACTTT.

The chain couples TRBV18 to TRBJ2-4; possibly TRBD2 for D (5 bases). The germline V gene encodes CDR1 KGHSH and CDR2 LQKENI. The CDR3 has 16 residues. The germline V and J ends were trimmed by 0 bases and 0 bases, with 9 bases remaining between them. This CDR3 reads CASSPPWTLAKNIQYF. CDR3 nucleotide sequence: TGTGCCAGCTCACCACCGTGGACTTTAGCCAAAAACATTCAGTACTTC.

This clonotype was detected only a few times. The gene calls are TRBV5-5 and TRBJ2-7; TRBD1 or TRBD2 may be the D gene (5 bases each). Per the germline V gene, CDR1 is SGHKS and CDR2 is YYEKEE (reference sequence). Deletions cut 3 bases from V and 0 bases from J, with 13 bases between. CDR3 length: 15 amino acids. In DNA, the CDR3 is TGTGCCAGCAGCTGGGGCCCGGGGAGCTCCTACGAGCAGTACTTC. Protein: CASSWGPGSSYEQYF.

The chain has TRBV3-1 and TRBJ2-3; possible D gene TRBD1, 6 bases. V lost 1 base to trimming and J lost 0 bases, with 11 bases between them. The CDR3 consists of 16 residues. The germline V gene encodes CDR1 LGHDT and CDR2 YNNKEL (reference sequence). As DNA, the CDR3 is TGTGCCAGCAGCCAAGGAGGGACACCTAGCACAGATACGCAGTATTTT. Protein product: CASSQGGTPSTDTQYF.

The CDR3 DNA reads as TGCGCCAGCAGCCAAGGAAGCTGCGAGTTCGGGACTAGCGGAGAAACAGAGCAGTTCTTC. It codes for CASSQGSCEFGTSGETEQFF. This chain uses TRBV4-1 with TRBJ2-1; 11 bases are a match to TRBD2. Germline loops: CDR1 MGHRA, CDR2 YSYEKL. The CDR3 has 20 amino acids. V dropped 1 base and J dropped 10; count of bases not matched to a gene: 21.

The gene calls are TRBV11-2 and TRBJ2-1; D unclear. This CDR3 region has 13 residues. Germline CDR1 SGHAT, CDR2 FQNNGV. V dropped 0 bases and J dropped 10 bases, with 10 bases sitting between them. The CDR3 here is CASSLERKYEQFF. Here the CDR3 DNA reads TGTGCCAGCAGCTTAGAAAGAAAGTACGAGCAGTTCTTC. Filled out from reference TRBV11-2 and TRBJ2-1, the complete variable domain reads EAGVAQSPRYKIIEKRQSVAFWCNPISGHATLYWYQQILGQGPKLLIQFQNNGVVDDSQLPKDRFSAERLKGVDSTLKIQPAKLEDSAVYLCASSLERKYEQFFGPGTRLTVL.

This clonotype was counted many times. The CDR3 loop reads CASSLTRGAAEAFF. The CDR3 coding sequence is TGTGCCAGCAGCTTGACTCGGGGGGCAGCTGAAGCTTTCTTT. The V and J genes are TRBV5-5 and TRBJ1-1, with TRBD1 as a possible D gene (6 bases). The germline V gene has CDR1 SGHKS and CDR2 YYEKEE (reference sequence). This CDR3 has 14 residues. Between the trimmed V and J ends, which lost 1 base and 6 bases, there was a span of 13 bases.

The rearrangement uses TRBV4-2 and TRBJ2-1; D unclear. CDR1 is LGHNA and CDR2 is YNFKEQ in the germline V gene. The CDR3 length is 15 residues. With 0 bases removed from V and 6 bases from J, the gap between germline ends came to 12 bases. The CDR3 nucleotides read TGTGCCAGCAGCCAAGAGAATCCGGTCCGCAATGAGCAGTTCTTC. Its translation is CASSQENPVRNEQFF.

This clonotype appeared a few times. The chain couples TRBV20-1 to TRBJ2-7; D might be TRBD1 (6 bases). Per the germline V gene, CDR1 is DFQATT and CDR2 is SNEGSKA (reference sequence). The germline V and J ends were trimmed by 5 bases and 3 bases, with 20 bases remaining between them. This CDR3 is 15 amino acids long. The CDR3 nucleotides read TGCAGTGCTGATAATGAACCGACAGGAGACTACGAGCAGTACTTC. Translating it yields CSADNEPTGDYEQYF.

This clonotype was seen more than once but under ten times. The junction shows a germline mismatch at one end, possibly a read error. J is TRBJ2-3 and V is TRBV7-7, with D possibly being TRBD1 or TRBD2 (5 bases each). Germline V gene data show CDR1 as SSHAT and CDR2 as FNYEAQ (reference sequence). The CDR3 runs 15 residues. The CDR3 nucleotides read TGTGCTAGCAGCTTGGGGACGACCAAAGCTGATACGCAGTATTTT. Its translation is CASSLGTTKADTQYF.

This clonotype was found a few times. This chain joins TRBV12-3 or TRBV12-4 and TRBJ2-5, with 9 bases aligning to TRBD2. There are 13 residues in the CDR3. Unmatched junction bases numbered 1, after V lost 5 bases and J lost 3 bases. The CDR3, as DNA: TGTGCCAGCAGTGCTAGCGGGAAAGAGACCCAGTACTTC. Amino acid sequence: CASSASGKETQYF.

The chain links TRBV27 to TRBJ2-4; D might be TRBD1 (6 bases). CDR1 and CDR2 from the germline V gene are MNHEY and SMNVEV (reference sequence). The CDR3 has 17 amino acids. Trimming took 4 bases from V and 0 from J, leaving 16 bases between them. This chain's CDR3 is CASSSMTGGLAKNIQYF. CDR3 DNA: TGTGCCAGCAGTTCAATGACAGGAGGTTTAGCCAAAAACATTCAGTACTTC.

This clonotype was observed a few times. The gene calls are TRBV6-2 or TRBV6-3 and TRBJ2-1; 9 positions match TRBD2. Trimming at V came to 7 bases and at J to 2 bases, leaving 12 bases not matched to a gene. The length of the CDR3 is 17 residues. Per germline, CDR1 MNHEY and CDR2 SVGEGT. The CDR3 here is CASTQSRREGPYNEQFF. For the CDR3, the DNA is TGTGCCAGCACCCAAAGTAGGCGGGAGGGACCCTACAATGAGCAGTTCTTC.

In its sample, this clonotype was seen many times. V gene TRBV4-3 combines with J gene TRBJ2-1; 8 nucleotides align to TRBD1. CDR3 length: 16 residues. V gave up 0 bases and J gave up 7 bases; unmatched junction bases: 8. Germline CDR1 is LGHNA and CDR2 is YSLEER. DNA of the CDR3: TGCGCCAGCAGCCAAGATCAGTCCCAGGGGGCAAATGAGCAGTTCTTC. It codes for CASSQDQSQGANEQFF.

This clonotype appeared many times. J is TRBJ2-2 and V is TRBV10-3; possibly TRBD2 for D (6 bases). V was pared by 3 bases and J by 5 bases, with 13 bases between. The CDR3 loop spans 15 amino acids. In germline, CDR1 is ENHRY, CDR2 SYGVKD. CDR3 sequence: CAISESTSLTGELFF. In nucleotides, the CDR3 is TGTGCCATCAGTGAAAGCACTAGCTTGACCGGGGAGCTGTTTTTT.

This clonotype was observed at least ten times. The rearrangement uses TRBV7-9 and TRBJ2-6; D is unresolved. The V end lost 4 bases, the J end lost 0 bases, and 13 bases lay between the germline ends. The germline CDR1 and CDR2 sequences are SEHNR and FQNEAQ (reference sequence). The CDR3 runs to 17 residues. CDR3 DNA sequence: TGTGCCAGCAGCTCGACCATGGACGGCTCTGGGGCCAACGTCCTGACTTTC. This codes for CASSSTMDGSGANVLTF.